These 19 T cell receptor beta chains came from one sample sequenced in a study of T cells in tumors after PD-1 blockade. Sequencing was performed with immunoSEQ multiplex PCR; in TCRdb, only in-frame clones are kept and a portion is missing. The repertoire holds roughly 8,500 clones, with around 62% as singletons. This sample comprised tumor tissue, obtained after anti-PD-1 treatment. The receptors shown here come from a human donor with basal cell carcinoma.

The chain joins TRBV2 to TRBJ1-2; 7 nucleotides match TRBD1. CDR1 and CDR2 from the germline V gene are SNHLY and FYNNEI. This CDR3 comprises 13 residues. V was clipped by 6 bases and J by 4 bases; unmatched bases: 5. The CDR3 nucleotides read TGTGCCAGCAGGGCGGGACAGAGCTATGGCTACACCTTC. Translated: CASRAGQSYGYTF. Supplemented by reference TRBV2 and TRBJ1-2, the full variable domain reads EPEVTQTPSHQVTQMGQEVILRCVPISNHLYFYWYRQILGQKVEFLVSFYNNEISEKSEIFDDQFSVERPDGSNFTLKIRSTKLEDSAMYFCASRAGQSYGYTFGSGTRLTVV.

This chain joins TRBV20-1 and TRBJ2-5, with D possibly being TRBD2 (5 bases). In germline, CDR1 is DFQATT, CDR2 SNEGSKA (reference sequence). The CDR3 runs 13 residues. The ends were cut back, 3 bases at V and 2 bases at J, with 10 bases in the middle. This CDR3 reads CSASYPGQETQYF. The CDR3 DNA sequence: TGCAGTGCTAGTTATCCGGGACAAGAGACCCAGTACTTC.

Only one count was recorded for this clone. The chain employs TRBV5-4 and TRBJ2-1, with 7 bases lining up with TRBD2. CDR1 and CDR2 from the germline V gene are SGHNT and YYREEE (reference sequence). The CDR3 length is 15 residues. J lost 6 bases, V lost 6 bases, and 12 bases had no gene match. CDR3 protein: CASNEGQGGFNEQFF. CDR3 in DNA: TGTGCCAGCAACGAAGGGCAGGGAGGGTTCAATGAGCAGTTCTTC.

Sample share makes this clone medium-sized. V is TRBV5-1 and J is TRBJ2-7, with no clear D. Per germline, CDR1 SGHRS and CDR2 YFSETQ. The CDR3 loop spans 13 amino acids. Trimming took 3 bases from V and 5 from J, leaving 12 bases between them. The CDR3 protein is CASSYRSRDEQYF. CDR3 DNA sequence: TGCGCCAGCAGCTACCGGTCCCGGGACGAGCAGTACTTC.

The J gene is TRBJ1-1, the V gene TRBV3-1 (or the pseudogene TRBV3-2), with D perhaps matching TRBD1 (5 bases). Between the trimmed V and J ends, which lost 4 bases and 0 bases, there was a span of 9 bases. The CDR3 is made up of 14 amino acids. In germline, CDR1 is LGHDT, CDR2 YNNKEL (reference sequence). The CDR3 region is CASSPRGVNTEAFF. The CDR3, as DNA: TGTGCCAGCAGCCCAAGGGGAGTGAACACTGAAGCTTTCTTT.

The rearrangement joins TRBV4-1 to TRBJ2-1; D possibly corresponds to TRBD1 (6 bases). There are 16 residues in the CDR3. Trimming stripped 1 base from V and 0 bases from J, with 10 bases between. The germline CDR1 and CDR2 sequences are MGHRA and YSYEKL. CDR3: CASSQGGGSSYNEQFF. CDR3 DNA sequence: TGCGCCAGCAGCCAAGGAGGGGGTAGCTCCTACAATGAGCAGTTCTTC.

J is TRBJ2-1 and V is TRBV5-1; 8 bases line up with TRBD1. The CDR3 runs 15 residues. Germline V gives CDR1 SGHRS, CDR2 YFSETQ. Trimming cost V 4 bases and J 8 bases; bases outside gene matches: 11. The CDR3 protein is CASSPHGQGAYEQFF. The DNA of the CDR3 is TGCGCCAGCAGCCCCCACGGGCAGGGGGCCTATGAGCAGTTCTTC. Filled out from reference TRBV5-1 and TRBJ2-1, the complete variable domain reads KAGVTQTPRYLIKTRGQQVTLSCSPISGHRSVSWYQQTPGQGLQFLFEYFSETQRNKGNFPGRFSGRQFSNSRSEMNVSTLELGDSALYLCASSPHGQGAYEQFFGPGTRLTVL.

This clone showed up just once. V gene TRBV19 combines with J gene TRBJ2-2, with 7 bases that match TRBD2. CDR1 and CDR2 from the germline V gene are LNHDA and SQIVND (reference sequence). This CDR3 is built from 15 residues. J gave up 4 bases and V 7 bases, and 9 bases lay outside the gene matches. The CDR3 protein is CASTPLGGTTGELFF. In DNA, the CDR3 is TGTGCCAGTACTCCCCTCGGGGGGACCACCGGGGAGCTGTTTTTT.

The J gene is TRBJ1-1, the V gene TRBV5-6; D gene uncertain. Germline V gene lookup returns CDR1 SGHDT and CDR2 YYEEEE. This CDR3 has 13 amino acids. The CDR3 reads CLSRRKNGNEAFF. Here the CDR3 DNA reads TGTCTCAGCAGAAGGAAGAACGGAAATGAAGCTTTCTTT.

CDR3 sequence reads: CASSEIVSRSSGANVLTF. CDR3 nucleotides: TGTGCCAGCAGTGAAATTGTTTCGCGGAGCTCTGGGGCCAACGTCCTGACTTTC. This rearrangement joins TRBV6-1 to TRBJ2-6; no reliable D call. Trimming cost V 2 bases and J 0 bases, with 14 bases left between them. This CDR3 comprises 18 residues. Germline loops: CDR1 MNHNS, CDR2 SASEGT.

The rearrangement uses TRBV7-2 and TRBJ1-2; D remains ambiguous. V shed 1 base and J shed 2 bases, with 8 bases lying between them. Germline CDR1 reads SGHTA; CDR2 reads FQGNSA. The CDR3 loop spans 14 amino acids. CDR3 DNA: TGTGCCAGCAGCTTAGGCGGCAGCAACTATGGCTACACCTTC. Its translation is CASSLGGSNYGYTF.

The chain employs TRBV10-3 and TRBJ2-1; 7 bases align to TRBD1. The V and J ends lost 7 bases and 9 bases, in that order; junction bases with no gene match: 9. The CDR3 length is 13 residues. The germline CDR1 and CDR2 sequences are ENHRY and SYGVKD. Here the CDR3 reads CAITEGASGEQFF. The CDR3 bases are TGTGCCATCACAGAGGGGGCAAGCGGTGAGCAGTTCTTC.

The genes are TRBV6-5 and TRBJ2-7; possible D gene TRBD2, 5 bases. V was shortened by 7 bases and J by 2 bases, with 15 bases between the two germline ends. The CDR3 totals 14 residues. Germline CDR1 is MNHEY and CDR2 is SVGAGI. CDR3 region: CASTPHGKAYEQYF. CDR3 nucleotides: TGTGCCAGCACCCCACACGGGAAGGCCTACGAGCAGTACTTC.

This clone has just a few counts. The chain employs TRBV10-3 and TRBJ2-7; tentatively, D is TRBD2 (7 bases). Germline CDR1 and CDR2: ENHRY and SYGVKD. The CDR3 covers 14 residues. V was trimmed by 1 base and J by 6 bases, leaving 13 bases between them. The CDR3 DNA is TGTGCCATCAGTGAGTTGGGGGGGCGCGGCGAGCAGTACTTC. Its translation is CAISELGGRGEQYF.

The V call is TRBV6-5, the J call TRBJ2-1, with a tentative D call TRBD2 (5 bases). Trimming left V 8 bases short and J 0 bases short, with 11 bases between. Germline CDR1 MNHEY, CDR2 SVGAGI. This CDR3 has 14 amino acids. The DNA of the CDR3 is TGTGCCAGCGTTGCAGGAGGCTCCTACAATGAGCAGTTCTTC. It codes for CASVAGGSYNEQFF.

The V call is TRBV6-5, the J call TRBJ2-2; the D gene could be TRBD1 or TRBD2 (6 bases each). CDR1 is MNHEY and CDR2 is SVGAGI in the germline V gene. Trimming pared 2 bases from V and 9 bases from J, leaving 10 bases between. This CDR3 comprises 13 residues. CDR3 region: CASSYEGGRELFF. The CDR3 bases are TGTGCCAGCAGTTACGAAGGGGGGAGGGAGCTGTTTTTT.

The V call is TRBV18, the J call TRBJ1-2; TRBD1 might be the D (5 bases). Germline loops: CDR1 KGHSH, CDR2 LQKENI. The length of the CDR3 is 15 residues. V was clipped by 6 bases and J by 7 bases, with 21 bases between them. Here the CDR3 reads CASSPPSGTSGGYTF. The CDR3 DNA follows: TGTGCCAGCTCGCCCCCCTCCGGGACCTCAGGTGGCTACACCTTC.

V and J are TRBV5-1 and TRBJ1-1, with 8 nucleotides matching TRBD1. The ends lost 0 bases at V and 5 bases at J; junction bases unmatched: 6. Germline V gene lookup returns CDR1 SGHRS and CDR2 YFSETQ. This CDR3 spans 15 amino acids. The chain's CDR3 is CASSLVAGGRTEAFF. The CDR3 coding sequence is TGCGCCAGCAGCTTGGTGGCAGGGGGCCGAACTGAAGCTTTCTTT.

This rearrangement joins TRBV7-3 to TRBJ2-2; D unclear. CDR1 and CDR2 (germline): SGHTA, FQGTGA. Trimming took off 5 bases at V and 6 bases at J, with 13 bases between the two ends. The CDR3 loop spans 14 amino acids. CDR3 residues: CASSDGPNPGELFF. CDR3 nucleotide sequence: TGTGCCAGCAGCGACGGTCCCAATCCCGGGGAGCTGTTTTTT.